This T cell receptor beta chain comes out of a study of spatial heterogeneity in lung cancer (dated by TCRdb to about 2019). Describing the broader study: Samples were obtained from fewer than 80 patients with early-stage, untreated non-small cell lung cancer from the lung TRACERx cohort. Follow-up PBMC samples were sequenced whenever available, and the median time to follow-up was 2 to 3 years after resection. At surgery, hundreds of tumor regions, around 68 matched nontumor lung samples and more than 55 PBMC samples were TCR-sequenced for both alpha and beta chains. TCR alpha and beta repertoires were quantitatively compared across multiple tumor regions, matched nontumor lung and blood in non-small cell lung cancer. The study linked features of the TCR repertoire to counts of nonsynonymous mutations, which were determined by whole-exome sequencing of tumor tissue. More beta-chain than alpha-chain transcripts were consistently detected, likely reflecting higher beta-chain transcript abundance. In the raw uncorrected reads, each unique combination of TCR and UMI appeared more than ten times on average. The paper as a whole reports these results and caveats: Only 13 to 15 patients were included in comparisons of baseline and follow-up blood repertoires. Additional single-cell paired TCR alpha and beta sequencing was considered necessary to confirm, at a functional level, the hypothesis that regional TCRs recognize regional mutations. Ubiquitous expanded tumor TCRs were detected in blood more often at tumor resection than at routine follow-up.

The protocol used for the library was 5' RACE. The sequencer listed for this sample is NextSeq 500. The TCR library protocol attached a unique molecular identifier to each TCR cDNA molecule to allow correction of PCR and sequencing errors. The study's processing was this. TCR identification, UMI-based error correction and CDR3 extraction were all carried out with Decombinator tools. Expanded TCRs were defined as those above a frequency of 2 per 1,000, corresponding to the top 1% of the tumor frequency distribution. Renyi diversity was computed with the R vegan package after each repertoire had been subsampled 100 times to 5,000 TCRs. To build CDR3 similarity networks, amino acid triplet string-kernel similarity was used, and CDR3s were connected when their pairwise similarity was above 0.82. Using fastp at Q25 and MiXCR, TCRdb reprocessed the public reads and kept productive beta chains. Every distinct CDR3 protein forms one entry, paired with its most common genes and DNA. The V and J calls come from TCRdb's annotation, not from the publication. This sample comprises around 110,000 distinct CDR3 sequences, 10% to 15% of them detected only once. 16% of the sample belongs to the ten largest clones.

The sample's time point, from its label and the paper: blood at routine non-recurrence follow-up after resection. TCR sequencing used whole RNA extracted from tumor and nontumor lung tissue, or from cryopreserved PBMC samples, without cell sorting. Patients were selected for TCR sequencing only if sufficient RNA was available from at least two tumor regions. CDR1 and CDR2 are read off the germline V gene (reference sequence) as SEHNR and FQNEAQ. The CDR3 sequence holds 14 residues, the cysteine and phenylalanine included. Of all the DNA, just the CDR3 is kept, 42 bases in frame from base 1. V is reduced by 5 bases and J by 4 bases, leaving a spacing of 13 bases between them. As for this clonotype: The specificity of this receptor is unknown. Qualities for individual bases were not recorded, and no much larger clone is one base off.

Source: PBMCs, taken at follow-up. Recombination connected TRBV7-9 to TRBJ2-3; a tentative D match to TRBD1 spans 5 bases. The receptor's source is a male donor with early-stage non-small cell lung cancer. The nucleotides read TGTGCCAGCAGCCTTTCACAGGTTGCAGATACGCAGTATTTT. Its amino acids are CASSLSQVADTQYF.